This T cell receptor (beta chain) was found in a study of blood T cells in healthy people across ages. The use of a sample-barcoded 5' primer and a J-beta primer mix characterized a second PCR of about 6 to 12 cycles. TCRdb recomputed calls from the 5' RACE reads with MiXCR, one row per CDR3 protein. The sample holds around 700,000 distinct CDR3 sequences, roughly 25% seen once. These data were also filed under a second study, of T cells of mothers and their children.

The receptor was derived from a boy under 18 in good health. The material sequenced was blood.

CDR3 nucleotide sequence: TGCAGCGCCTGGGGGGGGCCGGGAGGCTACACCTTC. Residues: CSAWGGPGGYTF. The chain is built from TRBV29-1 and TRBJ1-2; D is possibly TRBD1 (6 bases). V dropped 7 bases and J dropped 8 bases, with 17 bases sitting between them. The germline gives CDR1 SQVTM, CDR2 ANQGSEA. CDR3 length equals 12 residues.